This entry is about one T cell receptor (beta chain). Profiling relied on immunoSEQ multiplex PCR, and the TCRdb table lists in-frame clones only, not all of them. Altogether approximately 100,000 clones are present, about nine tenths being singletons, with the ten largest covering under 4.5%. The sample belongs to a study of control samples from healthy donors and cancer patients. The germline V gene has CDR1 SGDLS and CDR2 YYNGEE. Trimming took 4 bases from V and 9 from J; bases not matched to a gene: 5. The CDR3 covers 13 residues. V usage is TRBV9 and J usage is TRBJ1-4; 8 bases map to TRBD1. Sequencing input: blood. The source is a human donor in good health. The donor label of this sample is uncertain. The CDR3 sequence is CASSHRGGKKLFF. CDR3 DNA: TGTGCCAGCAGCCACAGGGGGGGGAAAAAACTGTTTTTT.